The rows below give T cell receptor beta chains drawn from one sample of a study of CD8 T cells in ankylosing spondylitis. Each CDR3 protein is one row after TCRdb ran MiXCR on the 5' RACE reads. The profile shows around 42,000 distinct CDR3 sequences, less than 3% of them singletons. Source material: blood, either unsorted or a sorted T cell fraction (not recorded which). These receptors were obtained from a male donor with ankylosing spondylitis or in good health (not recorded which). The CDR3 runs from the conserved cysteine through the conserved F or W. Fields, in order: D gene, J gene, V gene, clone size, CDR3 protein, CDR3 DNA. D genes are given only for firm matches. Clone size is given for some rows only: seen once, a few or many times, or a class if the clone is expanded.

>TRBD2|TRBJ2-1|TRBV9|many
CASRGGLAGGYEQFF
TGTGCCAGCAGAGGAGGACTAGCGGGAGGGTATGAGCAGTTCTTC
>NA|TRBJ2-2|TRBV9|many
CASSVGGRLPTGELFF
TGTGCCAGCAGCGTAGGCGGTCGACTTCCCACCGGGGAGCTGTTTTTT
>NA|TRBJ1-6|TRBV9|many
CASSVTQSTNSPLHF
TGTGCCAGCAGCGTAACACAGTCCACTAATTCACCCCTCCACTTT
>TRBD2|TRBJ2-1|TRBV9|many
CASSVGGVGDNEQFF
TGTGCCAGCAGCGTTGGGGGGGTTGGGGACAATGAGCAGTTCTTC
>TRBD2|TRBJ2-1|TRBV9|NA
CTSSGLGNSGAYNEQFF
TGTACCAGCAGCGGGCTTGGGAATAGCGGGGCGTACAATGAGCAGTTCTTC
>NA|TRBJ2-1|TRBV9|many
CASTLLGEAYNEQFF
TGTGCCAGCACCTTACTGGGGGAGGCCTACAATGAGCAGTTCTTC
>NA|TRBJ2-1|TRBV9|many
CASSATSPSVDNEQFF
TGTGCCAGCAGCGCCACTAGCCCTAGTGTGGACAATGAGCAGTTCTTC
>NA|TRBJ1-1|TRBV9|many
CASNPTGIGAEAFF
TGTGCCAGCAACCCTACAGGGATTGGCGCTGAAGCTTTCTTT
>NA|TRBJ2-6|TRBV9|many
CASSAAASGANVLTF
TGTGCCAGCAGCGCTGCGGCCTCTGGGGCCAACGTCCTGACTTTC
>TRBD2|TRBJ2-2|TRBV9|many
CASKAGVGTGELFF
TGTGCCAGCAAAGCGGGAGTTGGGACCGGGGAGCTGTTTTTT
>NA|TRBJ2-3|TRBV9|many
CASSVTGKHTDTQYF
TGTGCCAGCAGCGTGACCGGGAAGCACACAGATACGCAGTATTTT
>NA|TRBJ2-1|TRBV9|many
CASSTSSGTALYNEQFF
TGTGCCAGCAGCACTTCCTCCGGGACTGCGCTGTACAATGAGCAGTTCTTC
>NA|TRBJ2-5|TRBV9|many
CASSVGRVGVQETQYF
TGTGCCAGCAGCGTAGGCAGGGTCGGAGTCCAAGAGACCCAGTACTTC
>TRBD2|TRBJ2-1|TRBV9|many
CASSRLAGNNEQFF
TGTGCCAGCAGTCGGCTAGCGGGCAACAATGAGCAGTTCTTC
>TRBD2|TRBJ2-1|TRBV9|NA
CASSGRLAGGYNEQIF
TGTGCCAGCAGCGGCAGACTAGCGGGAGGTTACAATGAGCAGATCTTC
>NA|TRBJ2-7|TRBV9|many
CASSVDGYEQYF
TGTGCCAGCAGCGTAGACGGCTACGAGCAGTACTTC